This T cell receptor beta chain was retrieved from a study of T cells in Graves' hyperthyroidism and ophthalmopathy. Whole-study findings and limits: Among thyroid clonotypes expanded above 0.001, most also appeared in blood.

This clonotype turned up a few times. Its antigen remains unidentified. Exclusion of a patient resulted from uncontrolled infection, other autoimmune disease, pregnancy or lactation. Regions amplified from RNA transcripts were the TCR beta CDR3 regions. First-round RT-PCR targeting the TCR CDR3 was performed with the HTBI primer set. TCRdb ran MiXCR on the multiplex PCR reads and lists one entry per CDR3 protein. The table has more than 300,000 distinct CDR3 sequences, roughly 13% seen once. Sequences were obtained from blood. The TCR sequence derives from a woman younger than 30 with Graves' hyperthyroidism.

CDR3 in amino acids: CASSQTGIYEQYF. CDR3 coding DNA: TGTGCCAGCAGCCAAACAGGAATCTACGAGCAGTACTTC. V and J are TRBV3-1 and TRBJ2-7; D may be TRBD1 (5 bases). Trimming pared 2 bases from V and 3 bases from J, leaving 8 bases between. Germline assignment: CDR1 LGHDT and CDR2 YNNKEL (reference sequence). This CDR3 is built from 13 residues.